The 31 T cell receptor beta chains reported below all come from one sample, sequenced in a study of T cell repertoires in cytomegalovirus infection. TCRdb reprocessed the reads via MiXCR and lists one record per CDR3 protein. The sample includes under 600,000 distinct CDR3 sequences, about 15% of them seen just once. Sequences were obtained from CD8+ T cells from PBMCs. The receptors stem from a human donor in good health (CMV status not recorded). Some clones in this sample may be carry-over from other donors' samples.

The chain has TRBV10-2 and TRBJ2-1; a possible D gene is TRBD2 (7 bases). Germline values: CDR1 WSHSY, CDR2 SAAADI. There are 15 residues in the CDR3. V lost 6 bases and J 7 bases, leaving 19 bases between the germline ends. Here the CDR3 DNA reads TGCGCCAGCAGAGGGGGGATGGGGGGAGGGAATGAGCAGTTCTTC. Amino acid sequence: CASRGGMGGGNEQFF.

The rearrangement uses TRBV6-1 and TRBJ2-7, with 9 bases fitting TRBD1. Germline V lookup: CDR1 MNHNS, CDR2 SASEGT. After removal of 6 bases from V and 3 bases from J, the junction contained 6 bases not matched to a gene. This CDR3 has 14 residues. CDR3 residues: CASRAGTGFYEQYF. The DNA for the CDR3 is TGTGCCAGCAGGGCCGGGACAGGGTTCTACGAGCAGTACTTC.

This clonotype has just a few counts. The genes are TRBV30 and TRBJ2-1; weak D call: TRBD2 (5 bases). Between the trimmed V and J ends, which lost 7 bases and 1 base, there was a span of 14 bases. Per germline, CDR1 GTSNPN and CDR2 SVGIG (reference sequence). The CDR3 length is 14 residues. The DNA of the CDR3 is TGTGCCTCCGCGGGCATCGGGTCCTACAATGAGCAGTTCTTC. Residues: CASAGIGSYNEQFF. Full variable domain (rest looked up from reference TRBV30 and TRBJ2-1): SQTIHQWPATLVQPVGSPLSLECTVEGTSNPNLYWYRQAAGRGLQLLFYSVGIGQISSEVPQNLSASRPQDRQFILSSKKLLLSDSGFYLCASAGIGSYNEQFFGPGTRLTVL.

This CDR3 reads CSVEGPGDTEAFF. CDR3 nucleotides: TGCAGCGTTGAAGGACCGGGGGACACTGAAGCTTTCTTT. This chain connects TRBV29-1 to TRBJ1-1; the D gene is possibly TRBD1 (5 bases). Germline assignment: CDR1 SQVTM and CDR2 ANQGSEA. V was clipped by 1 base and J by 3 bases, with 9 bases between them. The CDR3 has 13 amino acids.

This chain joins TRBV28 and TRBJ2-7; 7 nucleotides match TRBD1. J gave up 1 base and V 7 bases, and 7 bases lay outside the gene matches. CDR3 length equals 14 residues. Germline CDR1 MDHEN, CDR2 SYDVKM. In nucleotides, the CDR3 is TGTGCCAGCACCTCCAGACAGGGTTCCTACGAGCAGTACTTC. It is translated as CASTSRQGSYEQYF.

Only a few counts were recorded for this clonotype. The V gene is TRBV7-6, the J gene TRBJ2-7; 8 nucleotides match TRBD2. The V segment lost 1 base and the J segment 3 bases; nucleotides outside the gene matches: 11. Germline V gives CDR1 SGHVS, CDR2 FNYEAQ. This CDR3 region has 17 residues. The CDR3 sequence: CASSLVSDGTRGYEQYF. The CDR3 nucleotides read TGTGCCAGCAGCTTAGTTTCCGACGGGACTAGGGGCTACGAGCAGTACTTC.

The chain employs TRBV7-6 and TRBJ2-7; no reliable D call. This CDR3 comprises 14 residues. In germline, CDR1 is SGHVS, CDR2 FNYEAQ. The V end was cut by 6 bases, the J end by 2 bases, with 14 bases between. DNA of the CDR3: TGTGCCAGCAGAGGTGGGTTGGGGACCTACGAGCAGTACTTC. This sequence encodes CASRGGLGTYEQYF. Variable domain in full (rest from reference TRBV7-6 and TRBJ2-7): GAGVSQSPRYKVTKRGQDVALRCDPISGHVSLYWYRQALGQGPEFLTYFNYEAQQDKSGLPNDRFSAERPEGSISTLTIQRTEQRDSAMYRCASRGGLGTYEQYFGPGTRLTVT.

The V gene is TRBV6-5, the J gene TRBJ2-2; D is unresolved. Germline V gene sequence: CDR1 MNHEY, CDR2 SVGAGI. The ends were cut back, 2 bases at V and 1 base at J, with 5 bases in the middle. There are 14 residues in the CDR3. The CDR3 reads CASSYDWNTGELFF. CDR3 nucleotides: TGTGCCAGCAGTTACGATTGGAACACCGGGGAGCTGTTTTTT.

The sample holds a few counts of this clonotype. The chain uses TRBV6-1 and TRBJ2-3, with D possibly TRBD1 on 6 matching bases. The CDR3 has 16 residues. The germline V gene has CDR1 MNHNS and CDR2 SASEGT. V lost 3 bases, J lost 2 bases, and 15 bases lay in between. CDR3 in amino acids: CASSDSLRGFTDTQYF. In DNA, the CDR3 is TGTGCCAGCAGTGACAGTTTAAGGGGGTTCACAGATACGCAGTATTTT.

There are many counts of this clonotype. The CDR3 DNA sequence: TGTGCCAGCAGCTTTGGGACTAGCAACGCAGATACGCAGTATTTT. Its protein is CASSFGTSNADTQYF. The chain links TRBV7-8 to TRBJ2-3; 9 nucleotides agree with TRBD2. The V gene's germline CDR1 is SGHVS and CDR2 FQNEAQ. This CDR3 is 15 amino acids long. V trimming: 3 bases; J trimming: 4 bases; junction bases outside the gene matches: 5.

This clonotype was picked up a small number of times. This sequence joins TRBV27 and TRBJ1-4; maybe TRBD1 (5 bases). V was pared by 7 bases and J by 0 bases, with 12 bases between. CDR1 is MNHEY and CDR2 is SMNVEV in the germline V gene (reference sequence). The CDR3 is made up of 15 amino acids. The CDR3 region is CASTSQGATNEKLFF. As DNA, the CDR3 is TGTGCCAGCACCTCTCAGGGCGCAACTAATGAAAAACTGTTTTTT.

This clonotype was seen a few times. This chain uses TRBV12-3 or TRBV12-4 with TRBJ1-2, with D unresolved. The CDR3 sequence is 11 residues long. Trimming removed 5 bases at V and 7 bases at J, with 8 bases between. The CDR3 DNA reads as TGTGCCAGCAGTATATTGTCTGGCTACACCTTC. It encodes CASSILSGYTF.

V and J are TRBV12-3 or TRBV12-4 and TRBJ2-7; unclear D gene. Between the trimmed V and J ends, which lost 3 bases and 4 bases, there was a span of 7 bases. CDR3 length equals 12 residues. The DNA for the CDR3 is TGTGCCAGCAGTTTCGCCACGTACGAGCAGTACTTC. Amino acid sequence: CASSFATYEQYF.

This clonotype occurred a few times. This chain joins TRBV7-6 and TRBJ2-7, with D perhaps matching TRBD1 (6 bases). This CDR3 has 15 amino acids. Trimming removed 5 bases at V and 0 bases at J, with 14 bases between. Germline V lookup: CDR1 SGHVS, CDR2 FNYEAQ. For the CDR3, the DNA is TGTGCCAGCAGCCCCCCAACAGGGAACTCCTACGAGCAGTACTTC. It codes for CASSPPTGNSYEQYF.

This clonotype was seen repeatedly, ten times or more. The chain recombines TRBV11-2 with TRBJ2-4; 8 bases fit TRBD1. V was pared by 8 bases and J by 5 bases, with 8 bases of the junction left unmatched. The CDR3 sequence is 14 residues long. Germline-derived CDR1 and CDR2 are SGHAT and FQNNGV. This chain's CDR3 is CASGGRGLQNIQYF. The CDR3 nucleotides read TGTGCCAGCGGGGGCAGGGGGCTCCAAAACATTCAGTACTTC.

This clonotype was observed a single time. This sequence joins TRBV23-1 and TRBJ2-7; D gene ambiguous. TRBV23-1 is an ORF, and what it does is uncertain. The length of the CDR3 is 9 residues. V lost 3 bases and J 11 bases, leaving 5 bases between the germline ends. CDR3 residues: CASSHFKYF. DNA of the CDR3: TGCGCCAGCAGTCACTTTAAGTACTTC.

V gene TRBV14 combines with J gene TRBJ1-6; D might be TRBD1 (5 bases). The CDR3 runs to 17 residues. Trimming took 2 bases from V and 10 from J, leaving 21 bases between them. Germline CDR1 reads SGHDN; CDR2 reads FVKESK. The CDR3 spells CASSQHAGTGGRSPLHF. CDR3 nucleotides: TGTGCCAGCAGCCAACACGCCGGGACCGGAGGACGATCACCCCTCCACTTT.

The chain has TRBV5-1 and TRBJ1-1, with 8 bases fitting TRBD1. With 4 bases clipped from V and 8 bases from J, the junction kept 1 base outside the gene matches. Germline V gene sequence: CDR1 SGHRS, CDR2 YFSETQ. The CDR3 covers 11 residues. CDR3 loop: CASSRQGEAFF. The CDR3 nucleotides are TGCGCCAGCAGCCGACAGGGGGAAGCTTTCTTT.

This clonotype appeared many times. The rearrangement links TRBV7-2 to TRBJ2-7; D is tentatively TRBD1 or TRBD2 (6 bases each). Germline V gives CDR1 SGHTA, CDR2 FQGNSA. V was trimmed by 5 bases and J by 4 bases, leaving 12 bases between them. The CDR3 covers 13 residues. The CDR3 reads CASSREDSYEQYF. DNA of the CDR3: TGTGCCAGCAGCAGGGAGGACAGTTACGAGCAGTACTTC.

This clonotype showed up many times. The chain employs TRBV7-2 and TRBJ2-3, with unresolved D. This CDR3 has 16 residues. CDR1 is SGHTA, CDR2 FQGNSA, per germline. The V and J ends lost 3 bases and 1 base respectively, with 14 bases between them. The CDR3 protein is CASSLAASRGTDTQYF. Here the CDR3 DNA reads TGTGCCAGCAGCTTGGCCGCGTCCCGAGGCACAGATACGCAGTATTTT.

This chain joins TRBV7-9 and TRBJ2-7, with D maybe TRBD2 (6 bases). Trimming left V 8 bases short and J 3 bases short, with 14 bases between. CDR1 SEHNR and CDR2 FQNEAQ come from the germline V gene (reference sequence). The CDR3 has 13 residues. This chain's CDR3 is CASGEGLNYEQYF. The DNA of the CDR3 is TGTGCCAGCGGGGAAGGACTAAACTACGAGCAGTACTTC. Full variable domain (outside the CDR3, taken from reference TRBV7-9 and TRBJ2-7): DTGVSQNPRHKITKRGQNVTFRCDPISEHNRLYWYRQTLGQGPEFLTYFQNEAQLEKSRLLSDRFSAERPKGSFSTLEIQRTEQGDSAMYLCASGEGLNYEQYFGPGTRLTVT.

This clonotype was detected many times. V gene TRBV11-2 combines with J gene TRBJ2-4; maybe TRBD2 (5 bases). V was clipped by 5 bases and J by 6 bases, with 14 bases between them. Germline V gives CDR1 SGHAT, CDR2 FQNNGV. The CDR3 extends over 14 amino acids. CDR3 DNA: TGTGCCAGCAGCGCAGGAGCGGCGGGAAACATTCAGTACTTC. As protein: CASSAGAAGNIQYF.

This clonotype was seen only a few times. V is TRBV12-3 or TRBV12-4 and J is TRBJ2-7; D remains ambiguous. V lost 0 bases and J lost 2, with 17 bases in between. CDR3 size: 17 residues. CDR3 loop: CASSLAPWAEVAYEQYF. CDR3 coding DNA: TGTGCCAGCAGTTTAGCGCCATGGGCGGAAGTCGCCTACGAGCAGTACTTC.

Ten or more counts support this clonotype. V and J are TRBV10-3 and TRBJ1-4; the D is unclear. V lost 3 bases and J 3 bases, leaving 5 bases between the germline ends. Germline-derived CDR1 and CDR2 are ENHRY and SYGVKD. The CDR3 length is 13 residues. The CDR3 region is CAISETSNEKLFF. CDR3 sequence (DNA): TGTGCCATCAGTGAAACCTCTAATGAAAAACTGTTTTTT.

The genes are TRBV5-6 and TRBJ2-3; D is unclear. Trimming cost V 10 bases and J 2 bases, with 17 bases left between them. CDR3 size: 14 residues. The germline CDR1 and CDR2 sequences are SGHDT and YYEEEE. DNA of the CDR3: TGTGCCCCCTGGGTGTGGACCTTCACAGATACGCAGTATTTT. Translating gives CAPWVWTFTDTQYF.

At least ten counts were recorded for this clonotype. This chain links TRBV7-3 with TRBJ2-1; possibly TRBD2 for D (5 bases). CDR3 length: 13 residues. Trimming took off 1 base at V and 5 bases at J, with 6 bases between the two ends. The V gene's germline CDR1 is SGHTA and CDR2 FQGTGA. The CDR3 sequence is CASSLMGDNEQFF. The CDR3 DNA sequence: TGTGCCAGCAGCTTAATGGGAGACAATGAGCAGTTCTTC.

Of note for this clonotype: Germline and junction disagree at one end, which may indicate a read error. The V call is TRBV7-3, the J call TRBJ2-3; 10 bases are shared with TRBD1. CDR3 length equals 15 residues. The V gene's germline CDR1 is SGHTA and CDR2 FQGTGA. The CDR3 loop is CASSPRDRGTDMQYF. CDR3 sequence (DNA): TGTGCCAGCAGCCCCCGGGACAGGGGTACAGATATGCAGTATTTT.

The chain links TRBV20-1 to TRBJ2-5, with 11 bases lining up with TRBD2. After removal of 1 base from V and 4 bases from J, the junction contained 8 bases not matched to a gene. Germline CDR1 DFQATT, CDR2 SNEGSKA (reference sequence). The length of the CDR3 is 16 residues. The CDR3 coding sequence is TGCAGTGCTAGAGGTTTAGCGGGGGGGCTGGCAGAGACCCAGTACTTC. Protein product: CSARGLAGGLAETQYF.

This clonotype was counted at least ten times. This chain connects TRBV7-2 to TRBJ2-1; D is possibly TRBD1 (5 bases). Germline loops: CDR1 SGHTA, CDR2 FQGNSA. This CDR3 region has 13 residues. Trimming removed 5 bases from V and 9 bases from J, with 14 bases in between. The CDR3 here is CASSAPGSVEQFF. CDR3 coding DNA: TGTGCCAGCAGCGCCCCAGGGTCGGTTGAGCAGTTCTTC.

This clonotype was recorded many times. Written as DNA, the CDR3 is TGTGCCAGCAGTGAATGGGTGGGGGGGCTGAGAGATACGCAGTATTTT. It specifies CASSEWVGGLRDTQYF. The V call is TRBV25-1, the J call TRBJ2-3; tentative D call: TRBD2 (7 bases). CDR3 size: 16 residues. The germline V gene has CDR1 MGHDK and CDR2 SYGVNS. Trimming pared 1 base from V and 5 bases from J, leaving 16 bases between. Filled out from reference TRBV25-1 and TRBJ2-3, the complete variable domain reads EADIYQTPRYLVIGTGKKITLECSQTMGHDKMYWYQQDPGMELHLIHYSYGVNSTEKGDLSSESTVSRIRTEHFPLTLESARPSHTSQYLCASSEWVGGLRDTQYFGPGTRLTVL.

This clonotype came up many times. The gene calls are TRBV10-3 and TRBJ1-5; D not certain. In germline, CDR1 is ENHRY, CDR2 SYGVKD. Trimming cost V 3 bases and J 0 bases, with 6 bases left between them. The CDR3 is made up of 14 amino acids. The CDR3 is CAISDDYSNQPQHF. The CDR3 DNA is TGTGCCATCAGTGACGATTATAGCAATCAGCCCCAGCATTTT.